The 26 T cell receptor beta chains presented below share a single source sample, sequenced in a study of metastatic and nonmetastatic thyroid tumors. Patients were all untreated before their thyroid surgery. MiXCR was used by TCRdb to re-call the PCR reads. The sample yields 50,000 to 70,000 clones, roughly 4.1% seen once. The material sequenced was blood. All receptors come from a female donor with papillary thyroid cancer or a benign thyroid nodule (not recorded which). Some clones in this sample may be carry-over from other donors' samples.

This clone was counted many times. The V gene is TRBV5-1, the J gene TRBJ2-5; tentative D call: TRBD1 (5 bases). The V gene lost 0 bases and the J gene lost 4 bases, with 16 bases spanning the gap. Germline V gene data show CDR1 as SGHRS and CDR2 as YFSETQ. The CDR3 covers 16 residues. The CDR3, as DNA: TGCGCCAGCAGCTTGGGGCAATCCAGGGTAGGAGAGACCCAGTACTTC. The encoded protein is CASSLGQSRVGETQYF.

At least ten counts were recorded for this clone. This chain connects TRBV4-1 to TRBJ1-5; D ambiguous. This CDR3 is built from 14 residues. The germline gives CDR1 MGHRA, CDR2 YSYEKL. V lost 1 base to trimming and J lost 9 bases, with 13 bases between them. In DNA, the CDR3 is TGCGCCAGCAGCCAAGTTGGGAAGTTGCGGCCCCAGCATTTT. Its protein product is CASSQVGKLRPQHF.

This sequence joins TRBV30 and TRBJ1-2, with unresolved D. Germline assignment: CDR1 GTSNPN and CDR2 SVGIG (reference sequence). The CDR3 is 15 amino acids. V shed 3 bases and J shed 0 bases, with 14 bases lying between them. DNA of the CDR3: TGTGCCTGGAGCCCTTGGGGAATATCTAACTATGGCTACACCTTC. The encoded protein is CAWSPWGISNYGYTF.

This clone was detected many times. The rearrangement joins TRBV6-1 to TRBJ2-3, with 11 bases lining up with TRBD2. The V gene's germline CDR1 is MNHNS and CDR2 SASEGT. CDR3 size: 16 residues. Losses at the gene ends were 7 bases for V and 4 bases for J; bases not matched to a gene: 10. The CDR3 sequence is CASNVIAGGPADTQYF. CDR3 DNA sequence: TGTGCCAGCAACGTAATAGCGGGAGGGCCAGCAGATACGCAGTATTTT.

At least ten counts were recorded for this clone. The CDR3 DNA reads TGTGCCACCAGTGATCCCGGGACCGAGGTGGAAACCCAGTACTTC. The encoded protein is CATSDPGTEVETQYF. The gene calls are TRBV24-1 and TRBJ2-5, with D possibly being TRBD1 or TRBD2 (5 bases each). V dropped 3 bases and J dropped 8 bases, with 18 bases sitting between them. This CDR3 region has 15 residues. Germline V gives CDR1 KGHDR, CDR2 SFDVKD.

This clone occurred a few times. This sequence joins TRBV20-1 and TRBJ2-1; 10 bases align to TRBD2. Per the germline V gene, CDR1 is DFQATT and CDR2 is SNEGSKA (reference sequence). The CDR3 spans 16 residues. V trimming: 5 bases; J trimming: 6 bases; junction bases outside the gene matches: 13. CDR3 DNA sequence: TGCAGTGCTCATCTCCTAGCGGGAGTGCAGTGCAATGAGCAGTTCTTC. Protein: CSAHLLAGVQCNEQFF.

This clone was recorded many times. The chain couples TRBV6-1 to TRBJ1-3; D ambiguous. V dropped 4 bases and J dropped 4 bases, with 5 bases sitting between them. This CDR3 is built from 12 residues. Per the germline V gene, CDR1 is MNHNS and CDR2 is SASEGT. CDR3 in amino acids: CASSVRGNTIYF. CDR3 DNA: TGTGCCAGCAGTGTACGGGGAAACACCATATATTTT.

This clone has a count of ten or more. The chain links TRBV7-8 to TRBJ2-3; a possible D gene is TRBD1 (6 bases). The germline V gene has CDR1 SGHVS and CDR2 FQNEAQ. Between the trimmed V and J ends, which lost 5 bases and 3 bases, there was a span of 12 bases. CDR3 length: 14 amino acids. The CDR3, as DNA: TGTGCCAGCAGCGTGGGGGACAATACAGATACGCAGTATTTT. Protein: CASSVGDNTDTQYF. The whole variable domain, filled in from reference TRBV7-8 and TRBJ2-3, reads GAGVSQSPRYKVAKRGQDVALRCDPISGHVSLFWYQQALGQGPEFLTYFQNEAQLDKSGLPSDRFFAERPEGSVSTLKIQRTQQEDSAVYLCASSVGDNTDTQYFGPGTRLTVL.

On this clone itself: A much larger clone is a single base away; this may be a read error. This sequence joins TRBV25-1 and TRBJ1-6; 7 bases map to TRBD1. Trimming cost V 6 bases and J 10 bases; bases outside gene matches: 12. The germline V gene encodes CDR1 MGHDK and CDR2 SYGVNS. This CDR3 region has 15 residues. DNA of the CDR3: TGTGCCAGCAGCGTTGGGACAGAGGTCTGGTCACCCCTCCACTTT. Translated: CASSVGTEVWSPLHF. The whole variable domain, filled in from reference TRBV25-1 and TRBJ1-6, reads EADIYQTPRYLVIGTGKKITLECSQTMGHDKMYWYQQDPGMELHLIHYSYGVNSTEKGDLSSESTVSRIRTEHFPLTLESARPSHTSQYLCASSVGTEVWSPLHFGNGTRLTVT.

The sample holds many counts of this clone. This chain links TRBV20-1 with TRBJ2-7, with TRBD2 identical over 10 bases. The germline V gene has CDR1 DFQATT and CDR2 SNEGSKA (reference sequence). V gave up 3 bases and J gave up 6 bases; unmatched junction bases: 8. The CDR3 spans 14 residues. CDR3 in DNA: TGCAGTGCTAGTCCCAGCGGGAGGGTGGCCGAGCAGTACTTC. The encoded protein is CSASPSGRVAEQYF.

This clone was seen at least ten times. This sequence joins TRBV6-1 and TRBJ1-2, with a weak D call TRBD1 (6 bases). The V end lost 5 bases, the J end lost 0 bases, and 13 bases lay between the germline ends. Germline CDR1 is MNHNS and CDR2 is SASEGT. The CDR3 is 15 amino acids. The CDR3 DNA is TGTGCCAGCAGTTATTCAGGGGCGCCTAACTATGGCTACACCTTC. Protein sequence: CASSYSGAPNYGYTF.

Many counts were recorded for this clone. The chain couples TRBV12-5 to TRBJ1-1; D uncertain. V dropped 2 bases and J dropped 5 bases, with 12 bases sitting between them. Germline CDR1 is LGHNT and CDR2 is FRNRAP. The CDR3 has 14 residues. CDR3 DNA: TGTGCTAGTGGTTTGTACGGAATCCAAACTGAAGCTTTCTTT. Amino acid sequence: CASGLYGIQTEAFF.

The chain is built from TRBV7-2 and TRBJ1-2, with TRBD1 as a possible D gene (5 bases). Germline CDR1 and CDR2: SGHTA and FQGNSA. V lost 5 bases and J lost 8, with 21 bases in between. The CDR3 loop spans 15 amino acids. CDR3 nucleotides: TGTGCCAGCAGCAAACCGGGGCAGAGGGAATTCGGCTACACCTTC. Its translation: CASSKPGQREFGYTF.

This clone was observed a few times. One end of the junction varies from germline; a read error may be responsible. V and J are TRBV7-2 and TRBJ2-2; D not resolved. CDR3 length: 13 residues. CDR1 SGHTA and CDR2 FQGNSA come from the germline V gene. The CDR3 nucleotides read TGTGCCAGCACCTCAGAAGGTGCCGGCGAGCTGTTTTTT. Translated, it gives CASTSEGAGELFF.

In this sample, this clone is medium-sized. The V and J genes are TRBV19 and TRBJ2-1; 11 positions agree with TRBD2. Trimming cost V 5 bases and J 8 bases; bases outside gene matches: 8. Per the germline V gene, CDR1 is LNHDA and CDR2 is SQIVND (reference sequence). There are 15 residues in the CDR3. CDR3 in DNA: TGTGCCAGTAGTCCGCTGGTAGCGGGAGGGTATGAGCAGTTCTTC. Translated: CASSPLVAGGYEQFF.

With regard to this clone: One end of the junction is discordant with germline, which a read error may explain. The sample has other DNA sequences that encode this CDR3 too. The chain uses TRBV11-3 and TRBJ1-2, with a weak D call TRBD1 (6 bases). CDR1 and CDR2 (germline): SGHNT, YENEEA. The CDR3 has 16 residues. CDR3 region: CASSSVQGLINYGYTF. The CDR3 nucleotides read TGCGCCAGCAGCTCAGTACAGGGTCTCATCAACTATGGCTACACCTTC.

The table lists this clone with many counts. J is TRBJ1-4 and V is TRBV28; weak D call: TRBD1 (5 bases). Trimming stripped 5 bases from V and 13 bases from J, with 11 bases between. The CDR3 is 11 residues long. Germline values: CDR1 MDHEN, CDR2 SYDVKM. CDR3 sequence: CASSNQGILFF. The CDR3, as DNA: TGTGCCAGCAGTAACCAGGGTATACTGTTTTTT.

This chain uses TRBV12-3 or TRBV12-4 with TRBJ1-4, with D perhaps TRBD1 (6 bases). CDR3 length: 16 residues. Trimming pared 5 bases from V and 5 bases from J, leaving 18 bases between. CDR3 sequence: CASSLGTGFKNEKLFF. CDR3 bases: TGTGCCAGCAGTCTCGGTACAGGGTTTAAAAATGAAAAACTGTTTTTT.

Comment on this clone: Since a much larger clone is just one base distant, this may be a read error. This chain connects TRBV18 to TRBJ2-1; D unclear. Looked up from germline, CDR1 is KGHSH and CDR2 is LQKENI. This CDR3 comprises 14 residues. Trimming stripped 6 bases from V and 4 bases from J, with 13 bases between. The CDR3 loop is CASSPNSFYNEQFF. Here the CDR3 DNA reads TGTGCCAGCTCGCCCAACAGCTTTTACAATGAGCAGTTCTTC.

This clone was counted ten times or more. The chain uses TRBV28 and TRBJ2-7; 9 bases are shared with TRBD2. Germline trimming cut 4 bases from V and 3 bases from J; bases unmatched to any gene: 7. From germline, CDR1 is MDHEN and CDR2 SYDVKM. The CDR3 loop spans 15 amino acids. The CDR3 reads CASSSSGLANYEQYF. The DNA of the CDR3 is TGTGCCAGCAGTTCCTCGGGACTAGCTAACTACGAGCAGTACTTC.

In its sample, this clone was seen a few times. The chain carries TRBV6-2 or TRBV6-3 and TRBJ1-1; 9 bases are a match to TRBD1. Germline V lookup: CDR1 MNHEY, CDR2 SVGEGT. The CDR3 is made up of 13 amino acids. V lost 6 bases, J lost 4 bases, and 3 bases stayed unmatched. The CDR3 DNA sequence: TGTGCCAGCAGGGGACAGGGTCTCACTGAAGCTTTCTTT. As protein: CASRGQGLTEAFF.

This clone was observed many times. The rearrangement joins TRBV5-5 to TRBJ2-7; 11 nucleotides match TRBD2. This CDR3 comprises 18 residues. The junction had 10 bases not matched to a gene; V was cut back by 0 bases and J by 2 bases. Germline CDR1 SGHKS, CDR2 YYEKEE (reference sequence). DNA of the CDR3: TGTGCCAGCAGCTTGGGTAGCGGGAGGGCGCGGATTCCCTACGAGCAGTACTTC. Its protein product is CASSLGSGRARIPYEQYF.

This clone has just a few counts. Given a much more abundant clone one base away, this may be a read error. The genes are TRBV6-2 or TRBV6-3 and TRBJ2-2; TRBD2 might be the D (6 bases). Trimming removed 5 bases from V and 2 bases from J, with 21 bases in between. CDR1 and CDR2 from the germline V gene are MNHEY and SVGEGT. This CDR3 is built from 18 residues. The CDR3, as DNA: TGTGCCAGCAGTATTCCCCGGGCTAGCGTGAGTAACACCGGGGAGCTGTTTTTT. Translated, it gives CASSIPRASVSNTGELFF.

This clone occurred many times. The gene calls are TRBV19 and TRBJ2-3; 8 bases are shared with TRBD1. Germline trimming cut 4 bases from V and 2 bases from J; bases unmatched to any gene: 5. The CDR3 consists of 15 residues. Germline V gene data show CDR1 as LNHDA and CDR2 as SQIVND (reference sequence). The CDR3 bases are TGTGCCAGTAGTAGGGGACAGGCCCACACAGATACGCAGTATTTT. Translating gives CASSRGQAHTDTQYF.

V and J are TRBV6-4 and TRBJ2-2; D possibly corresponds to TRBD2 (5 bases). Germline lookup yields CDR1 MRHNA and CDR2 SNTAGT. Trimming stripped 4 bases from V and 5 bases from J, with 11 bases between. The CDR3 runs to 14 residues. CDR3 loop: CASSAAPGTGELFF. CDR3 nucleotides: TGTGCCAGCAGTGCCGCCCCGGGAACCGGGGAGCTGTTTTTT.

This clone occurred many times. The chain uses TRBV11-2 and TRBJ2-5; D might be TRBD1 (5 bases). This CDR3 has 15 amino acids. Trimming shortened V by 1 base and J by 4 bases, and 13 bases separated the two germline ends. From germline, CDR1 is SGHAT and CDR2 FQNNGV. The CDR3 bases are TGTGCCAGCAGCTTAGGTCCTGGGGCGGCAGAGACCCAGTACTTC. Its translation: CASSLGPGAAETQYF.